One and the same sample provided the 8 T cell receptor beta chains below, sequenced in a study of blood T cell repertoires in COVID-19. Produced via immunoSEQ multiplex PCR; TCRdb's table is partial and in-frame only. Of roughly 430,000 clones listed, approximately 91% are singletons. The specimen sequenced was PBMCs or T cells enriched from blood (not recorded which). These receptors were obtained from a woman between 18 and 30 years old who had been exposed to COVID-19.

The chain uses TRBV4-1 and TRBJ2-7; D may be TRBD2 (6 bases). Germline V lookup: CDR1 MGHRA, CDR2 YSYEKL. The CDR3 totals 13 residues. With 2 bases removed from V and 6 bases from J, the gap between germline ends came to 11 bases. The CDR3: CASSQLIGGEQYF. The DNA of the CDR3 is TGCGCCAGCAGCCAACTAATCGGGGGCGAGCAGTACTTC.

The chain links TRBV28 to TRBJ1-2, with D perhaps TRBD1 (5 bases). The germline CDR1 and CDR2 sequences are MDHEN and SYDVKM. The CDR3 totals 12 residues. V was shortened by 7 bases and J by 5 bases, with 11 bases between the two germline ends. The CDR3 loop is CASNPGGYGYTF. CDR3 DNA sequence: TGTGCCAGCAACCCTGGGGGGTATGGCTACACCTTC.

The chain carries TRBV7-9 and TRBJ2-1, with D perhaps TRBD1 (5 bases). Between the trimmed V and J ends, which lost 3 bases and 7 bases, there was a span of 10 bases. The CDR3 has 13 residues. Looked up from germline, CDR1 is SEHNR and CDR2 is FQNEAQ (reference sequence). The CDR3 spells CASSLGQLNEQFF. The CDR3 region has the DNA TGTGCCAGCAGCTTGGGGCAGCTGAATGAGCAGTTCTTC.

This clone was seen only a few times. The chain couples TRBV24-1 to TRBJ2-2; TRBD2 matches at 9 bases. This CDR3 has 16 residues. Germline V gene sequence: CDR1 KGHDR, CDR2 SFDVKD. After removal of 6 bases from V and 4 bases from J, the junction contained 8 bases not matched to a gene. The CDR3 sequence is CATSPVRGGATGELFF. The CDR3, as DNA: TGTGCCACCAGTCCCGTGCGGGGGGGCGCCACCGGGGAGCTGTTTTTT.

The V call is TRBV18, the J call TRBJ2-5; 7 bases agree with TRBD1. With V trimmed by 3 bases and J by 5 bases, 9 bases remained unmatched. This CDR3 has 15 residues. Germline values: CDR1 KGHSH, CDR2 LQKENI. The CDR3 sequence: CASSPRTGFWETQYF. The CDR3 bases are TGTGCCAGCTCACCCCGGACAGGATTCTGGGAGACCCAGTACTTC.

The chain recombines TRBV9 with TRBJ1-2; perhaps TRBD1 as D (6 bases). V was cut by 0 bases and J by 6 bases, with 9 bases left in between. This CDR3 is 13 amino acids long. Germline V lookup: CDR1 SGDLS, CDR2 YYNGEE. The CDR3 is CASSVATGNGYTF. DNA for the CDR3: TGTGCCAGCAGCGTAGCGACAGGCAATGGCTACACCTTC. Looking up the rest from reference TRBV9 and TRBJ1-2 gives the full variable domain: DSGVTQTPKHLITATGQRVTLRCSPRSGDLSVYWYQQSLDQGLQFLIQYYNGEERAKGNILERFSAQQFPDLHSELNLSSLELGDSALYFCASSVATGNGYTFGSGTRLTVV.

This chain links TRBV7-2 with TRBJ2-7; 11 bases line up with TRBD2. With V trimmed by 4 bases and J by 4 bases, 3 bases remained unmatched. This CDR3 has 14 residues. Germline V CDR1 and CDR2: SGHTA, FQGNSA. DNA for the CDR3: TGTGCCAGCAGCTCGGGGACTAGCGGTTACGAGCAGTACTTC. This gives the protein CASSSGTSGYEQYF.

The gene calls are TRBV28 and TRBJ2-7, with TRBD1 identical over 9 bases. CDR1 and CDR2 (germline): MDHEN, SYDVKM. The V gene end was trimmed by 4 bases and the J gene end by 3 bases; junction bases not matched to a gene: 4. This CDR3 has 14 amino acids. The CDR3 sequence is CASSSGTGFYEQYF. CDR3 nucleotides: TGTGCCAGCAGTTCCGGGACAGGGTTCTACGAGCAGTACTTC.